The present T cell receptor (beta chain) was sequenced within a study of CD8+ T cells in alopecia areata. Regarding the study as a whole: The study found higher clonality in lesional than normal scalp, especially in alopecia totalis/universalis. In scalp samples, resident alphabeta T cells of normal skin are also sequenced.

Turning to this clone: The antigen remains undetermined.

Individuals with alopecia areata gave both lesional scalp punch biopsies and peripheral blood for collection. V shed 0 bases and J shed 5 bases, with 6 bases lying between them. CDR1 and CDR2 from the germline V gene are SGHRS and YFSETQ. This CDR3 is 12 amino acids long. In each case, RNA was isolated and then reverse transcribed into cDNA as the sequencing template. Sequencing was performed with immunoSEQ multiplex PCR; in TCRdb, only in-frame clones are kept and a portion is missing. This table has 100,000 to 130,000 clones, about 50% appearing once. Sequenced material: NKG2D-low CD8+ T cells sorted from blood. This rearrangement joins TRBV5-1 to TRBJ2-7, with a possible D match to TRBD2 (5 bases). This clonotype originated in a human donor with alopecia areata. CDR3: CASSLVGDEQYF. As DNA, the CDR3 is TGCGCCAGCAGCTTGGTCGGGGACGAGCAGTACTTC.